This T cell receptor (beta chain) originates from a study of blood T cell repertoires in COVID-19. Study details: Acute and convalescent COVID-19 specimens originated in the United States, Italy and Spain. In each case, the material was cDNA or gDNA derived from T cells, B-cell-depleted T cells, or PBMCs.

The CDR3 runs to 16 residues. Germline values: CDR1 SGHAT, CDR2 FQNNGV. Germline trimming cut 3 bases from V and 4 bases from J; bases unmatched to any gene: 3. Individuals drawn from 24 US areas were roughly 18 to 100 years old. In assigning cohorts, the study relied on participant-reported clinical history. Measured with immunoSEQ multiplex PCR; TCRdb has only the in-frame clones, and not every one. This sample carries some 300,000 clones, approximately 88% of them seen once, and the ten largest clones take approximately 1%. Sequencing input: PBMCs or T cells enriched from blood (not recorded which). The V call is TRBV11-2, the J call TRBJ2-2, with 12 bases matching TRBD2. The receptor's source is a woman aged 30 to 39 who had recovered from COVID-19. In DNA form, the CDR3 reads TGTGCCAGCAGCTTTGCTAGCGGGAGGGGCACCGGGGAGCTGTTTTTT. Translating it yields CASSFASGRGTGELFF.